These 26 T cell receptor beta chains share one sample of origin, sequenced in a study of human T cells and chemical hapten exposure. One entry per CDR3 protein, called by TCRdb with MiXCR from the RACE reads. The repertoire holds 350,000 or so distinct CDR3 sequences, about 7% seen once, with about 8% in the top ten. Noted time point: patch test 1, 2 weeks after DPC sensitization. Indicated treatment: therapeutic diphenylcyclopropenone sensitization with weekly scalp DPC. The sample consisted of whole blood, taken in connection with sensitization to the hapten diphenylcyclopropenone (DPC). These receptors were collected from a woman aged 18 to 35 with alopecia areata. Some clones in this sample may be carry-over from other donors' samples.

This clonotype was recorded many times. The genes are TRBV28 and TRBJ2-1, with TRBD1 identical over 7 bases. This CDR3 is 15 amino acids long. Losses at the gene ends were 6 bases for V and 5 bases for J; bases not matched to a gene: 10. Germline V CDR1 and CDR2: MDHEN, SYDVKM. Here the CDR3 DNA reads TGTGCCAGCAGCTCTACCGGGACAGCTAACAATGAGCAGTTCTTC. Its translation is CASSSTGTANNEQFF.

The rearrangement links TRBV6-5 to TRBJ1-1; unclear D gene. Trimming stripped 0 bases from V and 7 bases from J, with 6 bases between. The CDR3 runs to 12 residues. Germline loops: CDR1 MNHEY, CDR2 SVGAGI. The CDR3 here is CASSYSWGEAFF. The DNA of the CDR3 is TGTGCCAGCAGTTACTCGTGGGGTGAAGCTTTCTTT.

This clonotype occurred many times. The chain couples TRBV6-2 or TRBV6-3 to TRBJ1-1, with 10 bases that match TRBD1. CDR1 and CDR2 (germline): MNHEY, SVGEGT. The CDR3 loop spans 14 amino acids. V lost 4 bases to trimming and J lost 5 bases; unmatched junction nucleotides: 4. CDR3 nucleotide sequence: TGTGCCAGCAGTTCCGGGACAGGGGTTACTGAAGCTTTCTTT. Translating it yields CASSSGTGVTEAFF.

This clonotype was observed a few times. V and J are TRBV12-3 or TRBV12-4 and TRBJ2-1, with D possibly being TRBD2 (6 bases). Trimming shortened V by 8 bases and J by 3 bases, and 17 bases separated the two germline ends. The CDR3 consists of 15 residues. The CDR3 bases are TGTGCCAGCGGCAAGACCCACGGGGGCTACAATGAGCAGTTCTTC. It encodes CASGKTHGGYNEQFF.

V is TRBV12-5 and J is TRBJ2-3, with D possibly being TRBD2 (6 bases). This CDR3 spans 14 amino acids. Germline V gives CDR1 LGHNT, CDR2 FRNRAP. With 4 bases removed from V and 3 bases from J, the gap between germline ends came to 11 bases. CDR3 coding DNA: TGTGCTAGTGGTTCGGGACTCCCAACAGATACGCAGTATTTT. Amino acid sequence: CASGSGLPTDTQYF.

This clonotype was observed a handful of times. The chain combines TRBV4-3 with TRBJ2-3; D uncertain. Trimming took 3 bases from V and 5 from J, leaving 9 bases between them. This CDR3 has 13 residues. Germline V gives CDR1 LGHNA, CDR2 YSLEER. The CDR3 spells CASSHELVDTQYF. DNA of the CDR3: TGCGCCAGCAGCCATGAGTTAGTAGATACGCAGTATTTT.

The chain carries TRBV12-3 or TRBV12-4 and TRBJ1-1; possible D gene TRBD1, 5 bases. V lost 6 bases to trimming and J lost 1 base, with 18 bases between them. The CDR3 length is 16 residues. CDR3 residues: CASSPRGGGGNTEAFF. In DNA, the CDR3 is TGTGCCAGCAGCCCTAGGGGTGGGGGAGGGAACACTGAAGCTTTCTTT.

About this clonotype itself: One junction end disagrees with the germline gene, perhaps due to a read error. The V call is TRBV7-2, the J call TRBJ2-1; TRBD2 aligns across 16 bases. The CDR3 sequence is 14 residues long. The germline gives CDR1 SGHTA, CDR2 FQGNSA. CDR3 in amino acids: CASSMGLAGGLVVF. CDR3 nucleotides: TGTGCCAGCAGCATGGGACTAGCGGGGGGGCTGGTGGTCTTC.

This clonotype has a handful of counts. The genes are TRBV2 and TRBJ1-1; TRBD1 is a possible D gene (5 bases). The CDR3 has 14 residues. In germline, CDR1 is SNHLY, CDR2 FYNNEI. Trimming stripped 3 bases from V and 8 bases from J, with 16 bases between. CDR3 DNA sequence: TGTGCCAGCAGTGATGTGGGGAGTGGGGCGGAAGCTTTCTTT. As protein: CASSDVGSGAEAFF.

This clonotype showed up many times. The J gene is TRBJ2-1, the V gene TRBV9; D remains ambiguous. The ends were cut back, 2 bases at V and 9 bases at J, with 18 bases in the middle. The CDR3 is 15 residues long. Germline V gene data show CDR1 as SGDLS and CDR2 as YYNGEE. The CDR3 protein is CASSVGHDRKAEQFF. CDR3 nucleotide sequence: TGTGCCAGCAGCGTCGGGCATGACCGGAAAGCTGAGCAGTTCTTC.

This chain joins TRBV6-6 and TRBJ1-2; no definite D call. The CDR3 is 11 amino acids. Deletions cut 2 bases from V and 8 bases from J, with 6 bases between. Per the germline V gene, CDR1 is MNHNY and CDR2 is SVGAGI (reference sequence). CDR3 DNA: TGTGCCAGCAGTTACGACGGCGGCTACACCTTC. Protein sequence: CASSYDGGYTF.

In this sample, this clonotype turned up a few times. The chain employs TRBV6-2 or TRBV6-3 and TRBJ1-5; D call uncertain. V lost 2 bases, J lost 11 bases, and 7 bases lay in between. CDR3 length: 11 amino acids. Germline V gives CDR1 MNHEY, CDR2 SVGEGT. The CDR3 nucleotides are TGTGCCAGCAGTTACGGGTTGGCCCAGCATTTT. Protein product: CASSYGLAQHF.

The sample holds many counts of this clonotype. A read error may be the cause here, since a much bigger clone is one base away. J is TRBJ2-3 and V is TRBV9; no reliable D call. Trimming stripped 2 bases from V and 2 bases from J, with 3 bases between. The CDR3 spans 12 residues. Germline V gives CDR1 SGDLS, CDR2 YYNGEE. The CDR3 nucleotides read TGTGCCAGCAGCGTTTACACAGATACGCAGTATTTT. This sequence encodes CASSVYTDTQYF.

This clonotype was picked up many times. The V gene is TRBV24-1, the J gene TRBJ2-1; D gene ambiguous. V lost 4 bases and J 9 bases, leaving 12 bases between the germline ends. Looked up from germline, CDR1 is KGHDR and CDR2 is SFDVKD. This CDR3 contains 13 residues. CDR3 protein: CATSDHRAGEQFF. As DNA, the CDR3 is TGTGCCACCAGTGACCATAGGGCCGGTGAGCAGTTCTTC.

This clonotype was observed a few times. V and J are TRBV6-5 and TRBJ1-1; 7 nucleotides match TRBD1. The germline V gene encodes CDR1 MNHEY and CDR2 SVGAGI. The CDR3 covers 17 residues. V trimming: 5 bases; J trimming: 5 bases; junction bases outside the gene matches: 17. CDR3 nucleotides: TGTGCCAGCAGTCCCGGGGGGTCGACAGGGATGGCTACTGAAGCTTTCTTT. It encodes CASSPGGSTGMATEAFF.

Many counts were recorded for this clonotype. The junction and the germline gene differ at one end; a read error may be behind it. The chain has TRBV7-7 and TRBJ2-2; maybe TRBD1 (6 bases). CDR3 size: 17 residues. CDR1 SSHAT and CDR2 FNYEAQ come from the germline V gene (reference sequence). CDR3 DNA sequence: TGTGCTAGCAGCTTGGGGGCAGAAACTTTGAACACCGGGGAGCTGTTTTTT. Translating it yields CASSLGAETLNTGELFF.

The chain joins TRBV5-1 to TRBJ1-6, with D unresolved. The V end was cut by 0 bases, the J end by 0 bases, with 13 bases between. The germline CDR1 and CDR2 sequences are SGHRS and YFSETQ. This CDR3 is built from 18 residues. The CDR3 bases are TGCGCCAGCAGCTTGGAGCCCCCGCGAAGCTCCTATAATTCACCCCTCCACTTT. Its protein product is CASSLEPPRSSYNSPLHF.

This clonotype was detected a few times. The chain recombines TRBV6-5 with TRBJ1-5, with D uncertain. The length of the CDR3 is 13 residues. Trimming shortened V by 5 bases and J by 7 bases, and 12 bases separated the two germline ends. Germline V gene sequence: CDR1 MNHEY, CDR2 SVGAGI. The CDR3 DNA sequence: TGTGCCAGCAGTAGCGTGATTAGGCAGCCCCAGCATTTT. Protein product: CASSSVIRQPQHF.

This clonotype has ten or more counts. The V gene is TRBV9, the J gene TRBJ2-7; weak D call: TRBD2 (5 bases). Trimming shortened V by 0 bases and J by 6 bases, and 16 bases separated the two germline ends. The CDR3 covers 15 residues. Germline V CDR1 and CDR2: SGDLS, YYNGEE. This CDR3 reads CASSVDGQPGIEQYF. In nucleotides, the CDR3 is TGTGCCAGCAGCGTAGATGGGCAGCCCGGGATCGAGCAGTACTTC.

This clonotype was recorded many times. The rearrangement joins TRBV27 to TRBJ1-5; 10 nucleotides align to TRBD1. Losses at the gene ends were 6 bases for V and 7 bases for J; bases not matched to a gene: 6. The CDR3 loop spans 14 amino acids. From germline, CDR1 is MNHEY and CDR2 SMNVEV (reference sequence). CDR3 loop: CASRPGQGRQPQHF. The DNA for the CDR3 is TGTGCCAGCAGGCCGGGACAGGGGAGGCAGCCCCAGCATTTT.

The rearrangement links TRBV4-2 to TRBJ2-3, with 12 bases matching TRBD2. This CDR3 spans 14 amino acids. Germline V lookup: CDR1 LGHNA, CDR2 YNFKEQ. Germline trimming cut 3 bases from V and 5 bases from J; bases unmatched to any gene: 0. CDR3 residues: CASSQTSGGDTQYF. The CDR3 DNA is TGTGCCAGCAGCCAGACTAGCGGGGGAGATACGCAGTATTTT.

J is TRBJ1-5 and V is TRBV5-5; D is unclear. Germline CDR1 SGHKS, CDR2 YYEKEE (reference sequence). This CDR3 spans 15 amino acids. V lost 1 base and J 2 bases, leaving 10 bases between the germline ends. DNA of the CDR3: TGTGCCAGCAGCTTGTTTGGGGATGGCAATCAGCCCCAGCATTTT. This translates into CASSLFGDGNQPQHF. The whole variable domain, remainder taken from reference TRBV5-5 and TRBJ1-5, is DAGVTQSPTHLIKTRGQQVTLRCSPISGHKSVSWYQQVLGQGPQFIFQYYEKEERGRGNFPDRFSARQFPNYSSELNVNALLLGDSALYLCASSLFGDGNQPQHFGDGTRLSIL.

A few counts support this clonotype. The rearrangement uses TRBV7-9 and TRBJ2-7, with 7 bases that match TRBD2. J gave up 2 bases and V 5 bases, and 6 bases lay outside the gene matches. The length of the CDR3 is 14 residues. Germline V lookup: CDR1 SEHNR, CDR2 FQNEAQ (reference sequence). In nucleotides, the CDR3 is TGTGCCAGCAGCCTCAGCGGGGAACCCTACGAGCAGTACTTC. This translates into CASSLSGEPYEQYF.

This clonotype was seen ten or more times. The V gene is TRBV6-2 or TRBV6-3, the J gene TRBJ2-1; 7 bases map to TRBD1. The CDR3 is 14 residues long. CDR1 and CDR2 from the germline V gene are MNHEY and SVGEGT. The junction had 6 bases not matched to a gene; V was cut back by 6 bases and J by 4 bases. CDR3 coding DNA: TGTGCCAGCAGCCCCGACAGGGCGTACAATGAGCAGTTCTTC. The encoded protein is CASSPDRAYNEQFF.

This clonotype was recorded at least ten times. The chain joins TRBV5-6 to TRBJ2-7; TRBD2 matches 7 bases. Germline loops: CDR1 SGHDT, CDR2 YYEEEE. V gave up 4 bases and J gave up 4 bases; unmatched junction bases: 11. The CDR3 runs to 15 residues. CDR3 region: CASSGEGRPVYEQYF. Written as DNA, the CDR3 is TGTGCCAGCAGCGGGGAGGGACGCCCCGTTTACGAGCAGTACTTC.

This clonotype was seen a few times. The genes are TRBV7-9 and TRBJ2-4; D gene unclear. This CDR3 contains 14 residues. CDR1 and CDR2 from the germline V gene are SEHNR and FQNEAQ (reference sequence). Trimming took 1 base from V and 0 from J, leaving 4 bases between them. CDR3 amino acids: CASSLDVAKNIQYF. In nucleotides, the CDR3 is TGTGCCAGCAGCTTAGATGTAGCCAAAAACATTCAGTACTTC.